The 29 T cell receptor beta chains below were found in one sample sequenced in a study of immune heterogeneity within non-small cell lung tumors. Genomic DNA from bulk tumor acted as the template, and roughly 0.55 ug was loaded per sample. Several far-apart biopsies were taken per primary tumor during surgery. These patients got curative surgery after being newly diagnosed with untreated non-small cell lung cancer. A first 10-cycle multiplex round used 32 V-gene and 13 J-gene primers on TCR beta CDR3. TCRdb fed the multiplex PCR reads into MiXCR, producing one record per CDR3 protein. The repertoire holds around 4,600 distinct CDR3 sequences, with approximately 35% as singletons. Sample: lung tumor tissue. Source of these receptors: a woman aged 50 to 60 with non-small cell lung cancer.

This clonotype is medium-sized in the sample. The V and J genes are TRBV3-1 and TRBJ2-7; 12 bases fit TRBD1. This CDR3 has 16 residues. CDR1 and CDR2 (germline): LGHDT, YNNKEL (reference sequence). The V segment lost 2 bases and the J segment 4 bases; nucleotides outside the gene matches: 6. Here the CDR3 reads CASSQTRGQGAYEQYF. The CDR3 DNA sequence: TGTGCCAGCAGCCAAACCCGGGGACAGGGGGCTTACGAGCAGTACTTC.

By share of the sample, this clonotype is medium-sized. The chain has TRBV15 and TRBJ1-5; D might be TRBD1 (6 bases). This CDR3 contains 17 residues. Germline CDR1 reads LNHNV; CDR2 reads YYDKDF (reference sequence). The V end lost 0 bases, the J end lost 7 bases, and 19 bases lay between the germline ends. The CDR3 sequence is CATSRDQGQGVGQPQHF. CDR3 nucleotides: TGTGCCACCAGCAGAGATCAGGGACAAGGGGTAGGGCAGCCCCAGCATTTT.

The rearrangement joins TRBV19 to TRBJ2-1, with 9 bases lining up with TRBD2. Germline V gene data show CDR1 as LNHDA and CDR2 as SQIVND (reference sequence). This CDR3 spans 15 amino acids. The V segment lost 5 bases and the J segment 4 bases; nucleotides outside the gene matches: 6. In nucleotides, the CDR3 is TGTGCCAGTAGTTTAAAGCTAGCGGGGTACAATGAGCAGTTCTTC. Protein: CASSLKLAGYNEQFF.

This clonotype has at least ten counts. The V call is TRBV19, the J call TRBJ1-2; TRBD1 matches at 8 bases. Germline loops: CDR1 LNHDA, CDR2 SQIVND (reference sequence). CDR3 size: 13 residues. The V segment lost 7 bases and the J segment 3 bases; nucleotides outside the gene matches: 4. In DNA, the CDR3 is TGTGCCAGTAACAAACAGGGGGACTATGGCTACACCTTC. Amino acids: CASNKQGDYGYTF.

By share, this clonotype counts as medium-sized. The CDR3 reads CASSLRGVSGELFF. The CDR3 nucleotides read TGCGCCAGCAGCCTCAGGGGGGTGAGCGGGGAGCTGTTTTTT. This sequence joins TRBV5-1 and TRBJ2-2; perhaps TRBD1 as D (7 bases). Trimming removed 4 bases from V and 7 bases from J, with 14 bases in between. The CDR3 is made up of 14 amino acids. From germline, CDR1 is SGHRS and CDR2 YFSETQ.

This clonotype was observed a single time. The chain recombines TRBV28 with TRBJ1-1; a possible D gene is TRBD1 (6 bases). V was trimmed by 8 bases and J by 0 bases, leaving 10 bases between them. The CDR3 length is 13 residues. Germline CDR1 is MDHEN and CDR2 is SYDVKM. The CDR3 bases are TGTGCCAGCTCGGGACACATGAACACTGAAGCTTTCTTT. Its translation: CASSGHMNTEAFF. Full variable domain (remainder filled in from reference TRBV28 and TRBJ1-1): DVKVTQSSRYLVKRTGEKVFLECVQDMDHENMFWYRQDPGLGLRLIYFSYDVKMKEKGDIPEGYSVSREKKERFSLILESASTNQTSMYLCASSGHMNTEAFFGQGTRLTVV.

This clonotype has just a few counts. The rearrangement uses TRBV19 and TRBJ2-3, with D uncertain. Between the trimmed V and J ends, which lost 8 bases and 2 bases, there was a span of 8 bases. The CDR3 length is 12 residues. The germline V gene encodes CDR1 LNHDA and CDR2 SQIVND (reference sequence). Here the CDR3 reads CASLSLTDTQYF. CDR3 in DNA: TGTGCCAGTCTCAGTCTCACAGATACGCAGTATTTT.

The chain combines TRBV15 with TRBJ2-7; TRBD1 might be the D (6 bases). The CDR3 is made up of 11 amino acids. V lost 5 bases to trimming and J lost 4 bases, with 6 bases between them. The germline CDR1 and CDR2 sequences are LNHNV and YYDKDF (reference sequence). This chain's CDR3 is CATSQGYEQYF. The CDR3 nucleotides read TGTGCCACCAGCCAGGGGTACGAGCAGTACTTC.

This clonotype was observed many times. The chain couples TRBV2 to TRBJ2-6, with D perhaps TRBD1 or TRBD2 (6 bases each). This CDR3 is 17 amino acids long. Germline-derived CDR1 and CDR2 are SNHLY and FYNNEI. V was clipped by 9 bases and J by 0 bases, with 18 bases between them. The CDR3: CAREGPTGNSGANVLTF. DNA for the CDR3: TGTGCCAGGGAGGGCCCCACAGGGAACTCTGGGGCCAACGTCCTGACTTTC.

This clonotype is labeled large. This chain uses TRBV10-3 with TRBJ2-3; TRBD1 might be the D (7 bases). CDR1 ENHRY and CDR2 SYGVKD come from the germline V gene. The V and J ends lost 10 bases and 3 bases respectively, with 14 bases between them. This CDR3 region has 13 residues. Here the CDR3 reads CATQEGATDTQYF. The CDR3 DNA is TGTGCCACCCAGGAGGGGGCAACAGATACGCAGTATTTT.

By share of the sample, this clonotype is large (0.1 to 1%). The chain combines TRBV9 with TRBJ2-7; 7 nucleotides match TRBD1. Germline V lookup: CDR1 SGDLS, CDR2 YYNGEE. CDR3 length: 15 residues. V gave up 3 bases and J gave up 2 bases; unmatched junction bases: 8. The chain's CDR3 is CASSGSGTAPYEQYF. The CDR3 DNA reads TGTGCCAGCAGCGGTTCCGGGACAGCTCCCTACGAGCAGTACTTC.

By share, this clonotype counts as medium-sized (0.01 to 0.1%). The V gene is TRBV6-4, the J gene TRBJ1-2, with a tentative D call TRBD1 (5 bases). CDR1 MRHNA and CDR2 SNTAGT come from the germline V gene. Trimming removed 6 bases from V and 1 base from J, with 21 bases in between. The CDR3 contains 17 residues. CDR3 nucleotides: TGTGCCAGCAGGGATTACACAGGCCGCCCTTATAACTATGGCTACACCTTC. Its protein is CASRDYTGRPYNYGYTF.

The rearrangement uses TRBV27 and TRBJ2-2; 12 bases are shared with TRBD2. There are 17 residues in the CDR3. V gave up 6 bases and J gave up 9 bases; unmatched junction bases: 14. CDR1 is MNHEY, CDR2 SMNVEV, per germline (reference sequence). CDR3: CASRIGLAGNYHRELFF. CDR3 DNA sequence: TGTGCCAGCAGAATAGGACTAGCGGGGAATTACCACCGGGAGCTGTTTTTT.

This sequence joins TRBV27 and TRBJ1-1, with a tentative D call TRBD1 (5 bases). Trimming took off 4 bases at V and 5 bases at J, with 14 bases between the two ends. Germline assignment: CDR1 MNHEY and CDR2 SMNVEV (reference sequence). This CDR3 is 14 amino acids long. This CDR3 is CASSSSSQGTEAFF. The CDR3 bases are TGTGCCAGCAGTTCCTCCTCGCAGGGAACTGAAGCTTTCTTT.

For this clonotype: This may be a read error: a much more frequent sequence differs by one nucleotide. The V and J genes are TRBV28 and TRBJ2-1, with D possibly being TRBD2 (5 bases). Germline V lookup: CDR1 MDHEN, CDR2 SYDVKM. V gave up 4 bases and J gave up 6 bases, with 13 bases separating them. The CDR3 extends over 14 amino acids. The CDR3, as DNA: TGTGCCAGCAGTTACCTAGCAGGTGTCAATGAGCAGTTCTTC. Encoded protein: CASSYLAGVNEQFF.

Sample share makes this clonotype medium-sized. The V and J genes are TRBV6-1 and TRBJ1-2; D may be TRBD1 (6 bases). The CDR3 is 13 residues long. Germline V gives CDR1 MNHNS, CDR2 SASEGT. Trimming took 5 bases from V and 7 from J, leaving 14 bases between them. The CDR3 nucleotides read TGTGCCAGCAGTTACGGGCAGGGGATTGGCTACACCTTC. Translated: CASSYGQGIGYTF.

Within the sample, this clonotype is large. V and J are TRBV20-1 and TRBJ2-7; TRBD2 aligns across 9 bases. CDR3 length equals 13 residues. After removal of 3 bases from V and 5 bases from J, the junction contained 5 bases not matched to a gene. Germline V gives CDR1 DFQATT, CDR2 SNEGSKA (reference sequence). The CDR3 sequence is CSARRGGVNEQYF. Here the CDR3 DNA reads TGCAGTGCTAGGCGGGGGGGTGTAAACGAGCAGTACTTC.

By share, this clonotype counts as medium-sized. This chain connects TRBV5-1 to TRBJ2-6; maybe TRBD1 (5 bases). V lost 2 bases, J lost 0 bases, and 12 bases lay in between. Per the germline V gene, CDR1 is SGHRS and CDR2 is YFSETQ. The CDR3 contains 17 residues. This CDR3 is CASSLGAVGSGANVLTF. The CDR3 DNA reads as TGCGCCAGCAGCTTAGGGGCAGTTGGCTCTGGGGCCAACGTCCTGACTTTC. The full variable domain, in which reference TRBV5-1 and TRBJ2-6 provide the parts outside the CDR3, is KAGVTQTPRYLIKTRGQQVTLSCSPISGHRSVSWYQQTPGQGLQFLFEYFSETQRNKGNFPGRFSGRQFSNSRSEMNVSTLELGDSALYLCASSLGAVGSGANVLTFGAGSRLTVL.

This clonotype was counted once. The chain uses TRBV20-1 and TRBJ1-5, with no clear D. In germline, CDR1 is DFQATT, CDR2 SNEGSKA (reference sequence). CDR3 length: 18 amino acids. Trimming removed 3 bases at V and 0 bases at J, with 21 bases between. CDR3 coding DNA: TGCAGTGCTAGCAGCGCGAGGCGGCCGGGATATAGCAATCAGCCCCAGCATTTT. This translates into CSASSARRPGYSNQPQHF.

This clonotype was recorded once. The chain has TRBV5-1 and TRBJ1-1; 8 positions agree with TRBD1. This CDR3 is built from 12 residues. V trimming: 6 bases; J trimming: 5 bases; junction bases outside the gene matches: 3. Germline CDR1 and CDR2: SGHRS and YFSETQ. CDR3 sequence: CASNRGGTEAFF. The CDR3 nucleotides read TGCGCCAGCAACAGGGGGGGGACTGAAGCTTTCTTT.

Of note for this clonotype: A read error is possible here, since a much larger clone lies one base away. V usage is TRBV6-1 and J usage is TRBJ2-7, with D possibly matching TRBD2 (6 bases). The V gene's germline CDR1 is MNHNS and CDR2 SASEGT. This CDR3 spans 13 amino acids. Trimming pared 8 bases from V and 4 bases from J, leaving 15 bases between. CDR3 DNA: TGTGCCAGCCATGGGGAGGCCCGATACGAGCAGTACTTC. It specifies CASHGEARYEQYF.

J is TRBJ2-7 and V is TRBV14; no clear D gene. The CDR3 covers 12 residues. Germline V gene data show CDR1 as SGHDN and CDR2 as FVKESK. V lost 3 bases and J lost 0, with 3 bases in between. The CDR3 DNA is TGTGCCAGCAGCCAGAACTCCTACGAGCAGTACTTC. This sequence encodes CASSQNSYEQYF.

By frequency in the sample, this clonotype is medium-sized. The chain couples TRBV6-1 to TRBJ1-5, with 8 positions matching TRBD1. Germline V CDR1 and CDR2: MNHNS, SASEGT. V shed 4 bases, J shed 3 bases, and the junction held 2 bases outside the gene matches. CDR3 length equals 14 residues. CDR3 DNA sequence: TGTGCCAGCAGTGGTCAGGGGGCCAATCAGCCCCAGCATTTT. This sequence encodes CASSGQGANQPQHF.

This clonotype was seen a few times. This chain joins TRBV18 and TRBJ1-2; 7 positions agree with TRBD1. The CDR3 loop spans 15 amino acids. Germline-derived CDR1 and CDR2 are KGHSH and LQKENI. J was trimmed by 2 bases and V by 3 bases; bases with no gene match: 6. The CDR3 reads CASSPDRSPNYGYTF. The CDR3 coding sequence is TGTGCCAGCTCACCGGACAGGAGCCCAAACTATGGCTACACCTTC.

The table lists this clonotype with a few counts. The chain links TRBV7-6 to TRBJ1-4; D gene uncertain. The V and J ends lost 1 base and 4 bases respectively, with 7 bases between them. The germline gives CDR1 SGHVS, CDR2 FNYEAQ. The CDR3 runs to 14 residues. CDR3 residues: CASSLGWINEKLFF. The CDR3 DNA is TGTGCCAGCAGCTTAGGTTGGATTAATGAAAAACTGTTTTTT.

Many counts were recorded for this clonotype. The rearrangement joins TRBV5-4 to TRBJ1-1, with no clear D. V was cut by 3 bases and J by 3 bases, with 12 bases left in between. CDR3 size: 14 residues. Germline V gene data show CDR1 as SGHNT and CDR2 as YYREEE (reference sequence). The CDR3 loop is CASSSWAKDTEAFF. DNA of the CDR3: TGTGCCAGCAGCTCATGGGCCAAGGACACTGAAGCTTTCTTT. The whole variable domain, filled in from reference TRBV5-4 and TRBJ1-1, reads ETGVTQSPTHLIKTRGQQVTLRCSSQSGHNTVSWYQQALGQGPQFIFQYYREEENGRGNFPPRFSGLQFPNYSSELNVNALELDDSALYLCASSSWAKDTEAFFGQGTRLTVV.

The chain joins TRBV6-1 to TRBJ2-7; perhaps TRBD2 as D (7 bases). The germline V and J ends were trimmed by 5 bases and 2 bases, with 19 bases remaining between them. CDR1 and CDR2 (germline): MNHNS, SASEGT. The CDR3 length is 16 residues. CDR3 in DNA: TGTGCCAGCAGTTCCAATGCAGGGGAGGGCCCCTACGAGCAGTACTTC. The encoded protein is CASSSNAGEGPYEQYF.

This clonotype is medium-sized in the sample. The V and J genes are TRBV3-1 and TRBJ2-7; perhaps TRBD2 as D (5 bases). V was cut by 6 bases and J by 5 bases, with 11 bases left in between. This CDR3 region has 12 residues. Per germline, CDR1 LGHDT and CDR2 YNNKEL (reference sequence). Here the CDR3 reads CASSPDFNEQYF. In DNA form, the CDR3 reads TGTGCCAGCAGTCCGGACTTTAACGAGCAGTACTTC.

By share, this clonotype counts as medium-sized. The chain has TRBV2 and TRBJ2-7; TRBD2 might be the D (7 bases). The CDR3 loop spans 11 amino acids. Between the trimmed V and J ends, which lost 6 bases and 5 bases, there was a span of 8 bases. The germline gives CDR1 SNHLY, CDR2 FYNNEI. The CDR3 is CASRGGDEQYF. The DNA for the CDR3 is TGTGCCAGCAGAGGGGGGGACGAGCAGTACTTC.